Following are 3 T cell receptor beta chains from one sample sequenced in a study of blood T cells in healthy people across ages. A second roughly 7 to 11 cycle PCR used barcoded and J-beta primers. TCRdb re-called the 5' RACE reads through MiXCR, storing one row per CDR3 protein. The sample consists of 550,000 to 700,000 distinct CDR3 sequences, 27% of them appearing once. Specimen: blood. The receptors here all came from a woman in her 70s in good health.

V and J are TRBV9 and TRBJ2-5, with D possibly matching TRBD1 (5 bases). Germline CDR1 reads SGDLS; CDR2 reads YYNGEE. The V and J ends lost 3 bases and 4 bases respectively, with 10 bases between them. The CDR3 loop spans 13 amino acids. The CDR3 DNA reads TGTGCCAGCAGCGCTCATCAGGGAGAGACCCAGTACTTC. Translating gives CASSAHQGETQYF.

Only a few counts were recorded for this clonotype. The rearrangement links TRBV20-1 to TRBJ2-3, with TRBD2 identical over 12 bases. Germline V CDR1 and CDR2: DFQATT, SNEGSKA (reference sequence). The CDR3 runs to 16 residues. After removal of 4 bases from V and 6 bases from J, the junction contained 11 bases not matched to a gene. The CDR3 nucleotides are TGCAGTGCTAACTTGATCCTAGCGGGGGGGCCGGATACGCAGTATTTT. Translation gives CSANLILAGGPDTQYF.

The chain links TRBV2 to TRBJ2-7; TRBD1 agrees at 9 bases. Losses at the gene ends were 8 bases for V and 3 bases for J; bases not matched to a gene: 2. Germline assignment: CDR1 SNHLY and CDR2 FYNNEI. The CDR3 runs to 12 residues. CDR3 sequence: CASDRGIYEQYF. CDR3 DNA sequence: TGTGCCAGCGACAGGGGGATCTACGAGCAGTACTTC. Full variable domain (missing parts from reference TRBV2 and TRBJ2-7): EPEVTQTPSHQVTQMGQEVILRCVPISNHLYFYWYRQILGQKVEFLVSFYNNEISEKSEIFDDQFSVERPDGSNFTLKIRSTKLEDSAMYFCASDRGIYEQYFGPGTRLTVT.